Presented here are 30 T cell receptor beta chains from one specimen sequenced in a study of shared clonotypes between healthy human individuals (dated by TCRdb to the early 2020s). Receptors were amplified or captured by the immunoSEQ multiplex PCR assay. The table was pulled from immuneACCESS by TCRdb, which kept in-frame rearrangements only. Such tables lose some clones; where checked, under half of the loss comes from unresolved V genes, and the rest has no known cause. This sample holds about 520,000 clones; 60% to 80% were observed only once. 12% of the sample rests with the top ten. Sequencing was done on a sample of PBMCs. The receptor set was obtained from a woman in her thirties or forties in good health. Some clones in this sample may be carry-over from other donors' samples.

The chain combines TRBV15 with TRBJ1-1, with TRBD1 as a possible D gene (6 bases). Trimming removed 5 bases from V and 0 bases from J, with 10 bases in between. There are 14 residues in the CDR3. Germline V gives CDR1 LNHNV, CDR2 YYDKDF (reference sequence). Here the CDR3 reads CATSQGRLNTEAFF. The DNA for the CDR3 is TGTGCCACCAGCCAGGGGCGCCTGAACACTGAAGCTTTCTTT.

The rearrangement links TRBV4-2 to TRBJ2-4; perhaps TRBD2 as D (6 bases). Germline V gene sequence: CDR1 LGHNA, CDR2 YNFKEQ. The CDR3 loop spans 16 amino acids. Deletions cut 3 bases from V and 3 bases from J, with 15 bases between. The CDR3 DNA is TGTGCCAGCAGCCAGGAGGGGAAGAGTTACAAAAACATTCAGTACTTC. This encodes CASSQEGKSYKNIQYF.

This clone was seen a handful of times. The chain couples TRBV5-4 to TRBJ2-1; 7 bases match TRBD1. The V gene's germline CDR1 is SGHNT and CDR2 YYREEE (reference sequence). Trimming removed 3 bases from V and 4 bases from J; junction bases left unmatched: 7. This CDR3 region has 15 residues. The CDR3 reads CASSSYTGAYNEQFF. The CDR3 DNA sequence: TGTGCCAGCAGCTCCTACACAGGGGCTTACAATGAGCAGTTCTTC. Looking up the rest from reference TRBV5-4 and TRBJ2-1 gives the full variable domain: ETGVTQSPTHLIKTRGQQVTLRCSSQSGHNTVSWYQQALGQGPQFIFQYYREEENGRGNFPPRFSGLQFPNYSSELNVNALELDDSALYLCASSSYTGAYNEQFFGPGTRLTVL.

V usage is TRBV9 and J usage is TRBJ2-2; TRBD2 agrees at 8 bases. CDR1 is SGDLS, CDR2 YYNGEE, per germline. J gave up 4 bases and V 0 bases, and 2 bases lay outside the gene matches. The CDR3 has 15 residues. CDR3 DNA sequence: TGTGCCAGCAGCGTAGCCAGCGGGAGCACCGGGGAGCTGTTTTTT. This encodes CASSVASGSTGELFF.

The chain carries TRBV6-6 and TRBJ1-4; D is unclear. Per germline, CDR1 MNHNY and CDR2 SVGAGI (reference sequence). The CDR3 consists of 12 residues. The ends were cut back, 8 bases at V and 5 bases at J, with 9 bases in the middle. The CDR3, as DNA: TGTGCCAGCGGAACGAACAATGAAAAACTGTTTTTT. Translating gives CASGTNNEKLFF.

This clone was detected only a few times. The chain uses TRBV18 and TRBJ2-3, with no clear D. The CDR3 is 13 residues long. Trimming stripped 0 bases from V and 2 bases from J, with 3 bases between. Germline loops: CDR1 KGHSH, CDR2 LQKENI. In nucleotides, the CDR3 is TGTGCCAGCTCACCACCGATCACAGATACGCAGTATTTT. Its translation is CASSPPITDTQYF.

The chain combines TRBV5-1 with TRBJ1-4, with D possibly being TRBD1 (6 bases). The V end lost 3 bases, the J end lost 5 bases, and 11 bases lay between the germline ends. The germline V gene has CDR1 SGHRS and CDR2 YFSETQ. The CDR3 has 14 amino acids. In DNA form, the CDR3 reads TGCGCCAGCAGCTGGGGGAGGGGGAATGAAAAACTGTTTTTT. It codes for CASSWGRGNEKLFF.

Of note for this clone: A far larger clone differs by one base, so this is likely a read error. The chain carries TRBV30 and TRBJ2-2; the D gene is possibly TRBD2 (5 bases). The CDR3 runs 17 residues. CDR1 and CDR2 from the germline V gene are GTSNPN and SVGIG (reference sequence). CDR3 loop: CARGLPAGRANAGELFF. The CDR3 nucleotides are TGTGCCCGGGGATTACCCGCCGGGCGGGCGAACGCCGGGGAGCTGTTTTTT.

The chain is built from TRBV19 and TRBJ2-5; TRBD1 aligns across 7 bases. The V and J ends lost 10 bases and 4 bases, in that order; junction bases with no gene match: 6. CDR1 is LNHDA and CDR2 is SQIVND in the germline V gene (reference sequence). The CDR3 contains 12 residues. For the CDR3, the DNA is TGTGCCACCGGCCGGGACAGAGAGACCCAGTACTTC. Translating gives CATGRDRETQYF.

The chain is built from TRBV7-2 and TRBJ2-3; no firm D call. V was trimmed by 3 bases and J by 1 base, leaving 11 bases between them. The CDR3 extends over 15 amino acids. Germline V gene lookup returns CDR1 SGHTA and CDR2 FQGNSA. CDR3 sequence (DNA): TGTGCCAGCAGCTTTTATAGGGCCCGCACAGATACGCAGTATTTT. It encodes CASSFYRARTDTQYF.

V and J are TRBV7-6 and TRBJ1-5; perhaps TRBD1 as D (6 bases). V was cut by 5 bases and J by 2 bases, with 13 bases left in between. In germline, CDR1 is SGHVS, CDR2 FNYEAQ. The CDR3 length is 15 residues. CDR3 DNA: TGTGCCAGCAGCGCCCAGGAGGGGGGCAATCAGCCCCAGCATTTT. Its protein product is CASSAQEGGNQPQHF.

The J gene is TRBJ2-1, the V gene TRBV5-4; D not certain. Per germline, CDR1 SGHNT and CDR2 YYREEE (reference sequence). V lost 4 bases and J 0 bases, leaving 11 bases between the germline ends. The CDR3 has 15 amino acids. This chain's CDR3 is CASSPGPVSYNEQFF. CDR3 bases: TGTGCCAGCAGCCCCGGGCCGGTCTCCTACAATGAGCAGTTCTTC.

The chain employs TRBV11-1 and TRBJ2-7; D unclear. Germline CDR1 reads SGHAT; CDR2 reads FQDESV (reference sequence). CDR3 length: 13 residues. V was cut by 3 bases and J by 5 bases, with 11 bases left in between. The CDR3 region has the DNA TGTGCCAGCAGCTTTTCGTTTTCCCACGAGCAGTACTTC. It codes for CASSFSFSHEQYF.

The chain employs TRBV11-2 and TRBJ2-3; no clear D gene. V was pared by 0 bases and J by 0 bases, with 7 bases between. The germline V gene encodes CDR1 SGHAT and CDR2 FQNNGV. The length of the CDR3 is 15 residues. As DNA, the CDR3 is TGTGCCAGCAGCTTAGAACCCGATAGCACAGATACGCAGTATTTT. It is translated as CASSLEPDSTDTQYF.

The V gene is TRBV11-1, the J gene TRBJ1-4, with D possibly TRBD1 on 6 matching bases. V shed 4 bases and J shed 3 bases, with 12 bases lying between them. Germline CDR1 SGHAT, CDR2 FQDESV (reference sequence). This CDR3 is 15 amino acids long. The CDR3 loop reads CASSWAGTPNEKLFF. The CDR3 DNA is TGTGCCAGCAGCTGGGCCGGGACACCTAATGAAAAACTGTTTTTT.

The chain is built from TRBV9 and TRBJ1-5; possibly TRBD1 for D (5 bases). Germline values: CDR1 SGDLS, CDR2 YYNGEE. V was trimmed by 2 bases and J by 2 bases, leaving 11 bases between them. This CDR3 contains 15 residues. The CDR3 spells CASSVGGRGNQPQHF. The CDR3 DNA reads TGTGCCAGCAGCGTTGGGGGTCGTGGCAATCAGCCCCAGCATTTT.

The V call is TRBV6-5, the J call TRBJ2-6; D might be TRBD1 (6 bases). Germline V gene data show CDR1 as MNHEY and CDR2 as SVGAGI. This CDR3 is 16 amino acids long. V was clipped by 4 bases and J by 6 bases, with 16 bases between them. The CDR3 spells CASSSPGHPLANVLTF. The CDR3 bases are TGTGCCAGCAGTTCCCCGGGACACCCTCTGGCCAACGTCCTGACTTTC.

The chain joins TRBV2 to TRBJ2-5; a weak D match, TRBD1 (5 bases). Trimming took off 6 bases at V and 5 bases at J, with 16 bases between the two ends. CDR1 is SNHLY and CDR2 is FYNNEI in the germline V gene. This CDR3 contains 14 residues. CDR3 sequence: CASRQEKSVETQYF. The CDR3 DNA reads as TGTGCCAGCAGACAGGAAAAGAGCGTGGAGACCCAGTACTTC. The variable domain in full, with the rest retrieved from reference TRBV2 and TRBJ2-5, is EPEVTQTPSHQVTQMGQEVILRCVPISNHLYFYWYRQILGQKVEFLVSFYNNEISEKSEIFDDQFSVERPDGSNFTLKIRSTKLEDSAMYFCASRQEKSVETQYFGPGTRLLVL.

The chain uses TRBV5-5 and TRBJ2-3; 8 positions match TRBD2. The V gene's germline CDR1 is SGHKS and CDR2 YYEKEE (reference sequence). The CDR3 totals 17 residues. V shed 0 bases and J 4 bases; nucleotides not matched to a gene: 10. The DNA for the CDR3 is TGTGCCAGCAGCTTGGGTCTAGCGGGTCAACGGGCAGATACGCAGTATTTT. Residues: CASSLGLAGQRADTQYF.

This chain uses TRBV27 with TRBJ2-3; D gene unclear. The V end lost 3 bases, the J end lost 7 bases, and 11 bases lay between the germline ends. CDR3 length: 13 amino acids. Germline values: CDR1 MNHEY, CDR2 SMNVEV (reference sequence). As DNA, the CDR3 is TGTGCCAGCAGTTTCGGGCGCGGCTATACGCAGTATTTT. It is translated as CASSFGRGYTQYF.

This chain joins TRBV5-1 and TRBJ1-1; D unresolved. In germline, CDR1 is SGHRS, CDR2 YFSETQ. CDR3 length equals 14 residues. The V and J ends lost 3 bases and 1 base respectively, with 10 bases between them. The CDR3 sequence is CASSSGERNTEAFF. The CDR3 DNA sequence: TGCGCCAGCAGCTCGGGTGAGAGGAACACTGAAGCTTTCTTT. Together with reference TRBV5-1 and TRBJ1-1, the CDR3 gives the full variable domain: KAGVTQTPRYLIKTRGQQVTLSCSPISGHRSVSWYQQTPGQGLQFLFEYFSETQRNKGNFPGRFSGRQFSNSRSEMNVSTLELGDSALYLCASSSGERNTEAFFGQGTRLTVV.

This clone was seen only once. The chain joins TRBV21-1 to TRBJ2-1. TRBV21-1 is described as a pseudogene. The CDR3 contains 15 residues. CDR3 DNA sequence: TGTGCCAGCACCCACGCCGATTCCTCCTACAATGAGCAGTTCTTC. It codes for CASTHADSSYNEQFF.

CDR3 residues: CSVGQSGEQYF. CDR3 in DNA: TGCAGCGTTGGACAGAGCGGCGAGCAGTACTTC. This chain uses TRBV29-1 with TRBJ2-7; D tentatively reads TRBD1 or TRBD2 (5 bases each). The germline V and J ends were trimmed by 4 bases and 6 bases, with 10 bases remaining between them. Germline CDR1 reads SQVTM; CDR2 reads ANQGSEA. The CDR3 has 11 amino acids.

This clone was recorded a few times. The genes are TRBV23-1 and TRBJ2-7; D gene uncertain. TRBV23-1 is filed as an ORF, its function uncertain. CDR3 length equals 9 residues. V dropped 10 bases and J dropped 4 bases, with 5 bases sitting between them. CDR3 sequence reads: CATKYEQYF. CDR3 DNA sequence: TGCGCCACCAAATACGAGCAGTACTTC.

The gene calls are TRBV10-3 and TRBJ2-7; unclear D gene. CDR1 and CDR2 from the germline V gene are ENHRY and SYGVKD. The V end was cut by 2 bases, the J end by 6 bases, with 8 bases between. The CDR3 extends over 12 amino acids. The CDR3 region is CAISERRGEQYF. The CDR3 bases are TGTGCCATCAGTGAGCGGCGCGGCGAGCAGTACTTC.

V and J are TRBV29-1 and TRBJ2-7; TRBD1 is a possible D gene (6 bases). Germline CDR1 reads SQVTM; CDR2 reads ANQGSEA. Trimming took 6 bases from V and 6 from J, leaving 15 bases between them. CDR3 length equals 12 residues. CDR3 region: CSVGAPGAEQYF. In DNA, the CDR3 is TGCAGCGTCGGCGCCCCAGGGGCCGAGCAGTACTTC.

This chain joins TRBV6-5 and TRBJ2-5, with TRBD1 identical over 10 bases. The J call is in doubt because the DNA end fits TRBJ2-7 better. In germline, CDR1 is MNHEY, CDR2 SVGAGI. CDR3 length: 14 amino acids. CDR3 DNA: TGTGCCAGCAGAGAGGGGACAGGGGCCTACGAGCAGTACTTC. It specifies CASREGTGAYEQYF.

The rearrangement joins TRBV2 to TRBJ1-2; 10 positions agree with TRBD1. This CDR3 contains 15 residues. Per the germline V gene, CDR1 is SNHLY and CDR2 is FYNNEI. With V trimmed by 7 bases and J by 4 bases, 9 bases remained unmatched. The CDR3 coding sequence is TGTGCCAGCATAGGACAGGGGGAGACAGTCTATGGCTACACCTTC. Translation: CASIGQGETVYGYTF.

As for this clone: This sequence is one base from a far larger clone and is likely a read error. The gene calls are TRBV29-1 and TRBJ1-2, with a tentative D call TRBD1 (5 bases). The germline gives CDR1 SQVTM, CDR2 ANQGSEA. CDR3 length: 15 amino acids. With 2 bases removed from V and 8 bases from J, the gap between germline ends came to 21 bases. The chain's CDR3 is CSVEKWQGVVGGYTF. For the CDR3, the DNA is TGCAGCGTTGAAAAGTGGCAAGGGGTTGTAGGGGGCTACACCTTC.

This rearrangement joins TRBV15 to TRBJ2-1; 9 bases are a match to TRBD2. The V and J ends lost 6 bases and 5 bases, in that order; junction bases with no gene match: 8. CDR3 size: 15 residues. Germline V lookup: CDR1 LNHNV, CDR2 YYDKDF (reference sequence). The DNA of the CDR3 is TGTGCCACCAGGGCGGGAGGGCCGAGGAACAATGAGCAGTTCTTC. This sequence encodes CATRAGGPRNNEQFF.